The 22 T cell receptor beta chains reported below all come from one sample, sequenced in a study of T cell repertoires in ileal Crohn's disease. Here immunoSEQ multiplex PCR was the method, and the copy in TCRdb shows in-frame clones only, minus some. The top ten hold approximately 4.3% of the sample, which has 8,600 or so clones, roughly 79% seen once. Sequencing input: ileal tissue. These receptors were obtained from an adult with Crohn's disease.

This clone was counted once. The chain joins TRBV4-2 to TRBJ1-4; possibly TRBD1 for D (5 bases). Trimming left V 0 bases short and J 8 bases short, with 16 bases between. CDR1 and CDR2 (germline): LGHNA, YNFKEQ. There are 16 residues in the CDR3. The CDR3 DNA is TGTGCCAGCAGCCAAGAAGCCTCTTCGGGGGTGGAAAAACTGTTTTTT. Encoded protein: CASSQEASSGVEKLFF.

This chain connects TRBV29-1 to TRBJ1-1; D unclear. Germline assignment: CDR1 SQVTM and CDR2 ANQGSEA. With 8 bases removed from V and 2 bases from J, the gap between germline ends came to 15 bases. The CDR3 has 13 residues. The CDR3 coding sequence is TGCAGCACCCAGAGTGGGCTAAACACTGAAGCTTTCTTT. Amino acid sequence: CSTQSGLNTEAFF.

This chain uses TRBV9 with TRBJ2-7, with no clear D. Germline V gene data show CDR1 as SGDLS and CDR2 as YYNGEE. There are 14 residues in the CDR3. Trimming removed 0 bases from V and 1 base from J, with 8 bases in between. The CDR3 DNA reads TGTGCCAGCAGCGTAGGGGCCGAATCCTACGAGCAGTACTTC. Translation gives CASSVGAESYEQYF.

The chain is built from TRBV28 and TRBJ2-7; 9 bases fit TRBD1. The CDR3 loop spans 16 amino acids. The junction had 10 bases not matched to a gene; V was cut back by 7 bases and J by 0 bases. CDR1 is MDHEN, CDR2 SYDVKM, per germline. The CDR3 loop reads CASTPSGTGSSYEQYF. The CDR3, as DNA: TGTGCCAGCACCCCTTCCGGGACAGGGAGCTCCTACGAGCAGTACTTC. Together with reference TRBV28 and TRBJ2-7, the CDR3 gives the full variable domain: DVKVTQSSRYLVKRTGEKVFLECVQDMDHENMFWYRQDPGLGLRLIYFSYDVKMKEKGDIPEGYSVSREKKERFSLILESASTNQTSMYLCASTPSGTGSSYEQYFGPGTRLTVT.

J is TRBJ2-1 and V is TRBV9; 8 nucleotides align to TRBD1. V shed 3 bases, J shed 10 bases, and the junction held 12 bases outside the gene matches. The CDR3 is 15 residues long. Germline lookup yields CDR1 SGDLS and CDR2 YYNGEE. This CDR3 reads CASSGEPLTGVEQFF. The DNA for the CDR3 is TGTGCCAGCAGCGGAGAGCCCTTGACAGGGGTCGAGCAGTTCTTC.

This clone was seen only a few times. This chain links TRBV7-3 with TRBJ1-2; 10 nucleotides match TRBD1. CDR1 and CDR2 from the germline V gene are SGHTA and FQGTGA. This CDR3 has 13 residues. V shed 5 bases, J shed 8 bases, and the junction held 5 bases outside the gene matches. In nucleotides, the CDR3 is TGTGCCAGCAGCCGGGACAGGGGCGCGGGCTACACCTTC. Translating gives CASSRDRGAGYTF. Based on the CDR3 plus reference TRBV7-3 and TRBJ1-2, the full variable domain is GAGVSQTPSNKVTEKGKYVELRCDPISGHTALYWYRQSLGQGPEFLIYFQGTGAADDSGLPNDRFFAVRPEGSVSTLKIQRTERGDSAVYLCASSRDRGAGYTFGSGTRLTVV.

This CDR3 reads CATSRVTAVTGELFF. CDR3 sequence (DNA): TGTGCCACCAGCAGAGTCACGGCGGTCACCGGGGAGCTGTTTTTT. The chain is built from TRBV15 and TRBJ2-2; no clear D. Trimming took 1 base from V and 4 from J, leaving 10 bases between them. Germline lookup yields CDR1 LNHNV and CDR2 YYDKDF (reference sequence). The CDR3 has 15 amino acids.

The CDR3 here is CASSPRTGGTGTEAFF. Written as DNA, the CDR3 is TGTGCCAGCTCACCCCGGACAGGGGGGACGGGCACTGAAGCTTTCTTT. The rearrangement links TRBV18 to TRBJ1-1, with 10 bases that match TRBD1. The CDR3 has 16 amino acids. The germline CDR1 and CDR2 sequences are KGHSH and LQKENI. V was pared by 3 bases and J by 4 bases, with 8 bases of the junction left unmatched.

The chain joins TRBV9 to TRBJ2-6, with TRBD1 matching over 7 bases. Germline V CDR1 and CDR2: SGDLS, YYNGEE. The CDR3 is 18 amino acids. Trimming took 5 bases from V and 0 from J; bases not matched to a gene: 11. CDR3 sequence reads: CASSDSGQLFSGANVLTF. CDR3 bases: TGTGCCAGCAGTGACTCGGGACAGCTCTTCTCTGGGGCCAACGTCCTGACTTTC.

The rearrangement links TRBV5-1 to TRBJ2-1; the match to TRBD2 covers 9 bases. Germline V gene sequence: CDR1 SGHRS, CDR2 YFSETQ. The CDR3 consists of 16 residues. The J segment lost 4 bases and the V segment lost 0 bases, leaving 5 bases of the junction unmatched. This chain's CDR3 is CASSLASGMAYNEQFF. The CDR3 DNA reads TGCGCCAGCAGCTTGGCTAGCGGGATGGCGTACAATGAGCAGTTCTTC.

V and J are TRBV19 and TRBJ2-7; TRBD1 matches at 11 bases. The CDR3 has 13 residues. From germline, CDR1 is LNHDA and CDR2 SQIVND (reference sequence). V was pared by 5 bases and J by 7 bases, with 4 bases of the junction left unmatched. CDR3 sequence reads: CASSRTGGREQYF. CDR3 in DNA: TGTGCCAGTAGTCGGACAGGGGGCCGTGAGCAGTACTTC. Full variable domain (remainder filled in from reference TRBV19 and TRBJ2-7): DGGITQSPKYLFRKEGQNVTLSCEQNLNHDAMYWYRQDPGQGLRLIYYSQIVNDFQKGDIAEGYSVSREKKESFPLTVTSAQKNPTAFYLCASSRTGGREQYFGPGTRLTVT.

In the case of this clone: This sample includes further DNA sequences coding for the same CDR3. The chain joins TRBV7-9 to TRBJ2-3; D not resolved. Deletions cut 2 bases from V and 4 bases from J, with 7 bases between. This CDR3 has 13 residues. Germline V gives CDR1 SEHNR, CDR2 FQNEAQ (reference sequence). The DNA of the CDR3 is TGTGCCAGCAGCTTAATTCCCGCAGATACGCAGTATTTT. This sequence encodes CASSLIPADTQYF.

The V gene is TRBV27, the J gene TRBJ1-1; 7 bases are shared with TRBD1. CDR3 length: 18 amino acids. Germline V lookup: CDR1 MNHEY, CDR2 SMNVEV (reference sequence). With 3 bases clipped from V and 1 base from J, the junction kept 14 bases outside the gene matches. CDR3 in amino acids: CASSFSFPGGYKNTEAFF. The CDR3 DNA reads TGTGCCAGCAGTTTCTCTTTCCCAGGGGGTTACAAGAACACTGAAGCTTTCTTT.

The sample holds a few counts of this clone. V gene TRBV7-9 combines with J gene TRBJ2-2; the D gene is possibly TRBD2 (5 bases). V lost 5 bases and J 2 bases, leaving 6 bases between the germline ends. CDR1 SEHNR and CDR2 FQNEAQ come from the germline V gene (reference sequence). This CDR3 comprises 13 residues. Written as DNA, the CDR3 is TGTGCCAGCAGCCCTAGCAACACCGGGGAGCTGTTTTTT. It specifies CASSPSNTGELFF.

This chain connects TRBV27 to TRBJ2-3, with 9 positions matching TRBD2. Germline CDR1 is MNHEY and CDR2 is SMNVEV (reference sequence). V trimming: 0 bases; J trimming: 9 bases; junction bases outside the gene matches: 4. The CDR3 spans 14 residues. DNA for the CDR3: TGTGCCAGCAGTTTATCCGCTAGCGGGAAGACGCAGTATTTT. Its translation is CASSLSASGKTQYF.

This rearrangement joins TRBV5-1 to TRBJ2-1, with TRBD2 matching over 7 bases. From germline, CDR1 is SGHRS and CDR2 YFSETQ. The J segment lost 7 bases and the V segment lost 7 bases, leaving 14 bases of the junction unmatched. This CDR3 region has 15 residues. CDR3 DNA sequence: TGCGCCAGCTCCACGGAGGGCGGGAGAGTAAATGAGCAGTTCTTC. Protein: CASSTEGGRVNEQFF.

The chain is built from TRBV10-3 and TRBJ2-1; 14 bases align to TRBD2. Germline V gene data show CDR1 as ENHRY and CDR2 as SYGVKD. The length of the CDR3 is 17 residues. V was pared by 8 bases and J by 6 bases, with 12 bases of the junction left unmatched. This CDR3 reads CAIGERTSGRNPNEQFF. The CDR3 bases are TGTGCCATCGGAGAGCGGACTAGCGGGAGGAATCCCAATGAGCAGTTCTTC.

The chain couples TRBV5-1 to TRBJ2-7; 11 nucleotides agree with TRBD2. The CDR3 runs 17 residues. CDR1 and CDR2 (germline): SGHRS, YFSETQ. V lost 4 bases and J lost 2; bases outside the gene matches: 11. This chain's CDR3 is CASSAGFGTSGTYEQYF. The CDR3 DNA follows: TGCGCCAGCAGCGCGGGCTTCGGGACTAGCGGCACCTACGAGCAGTACTTC. The entire variable domain, with the rest obtained from reference TRBV5-1 and TRBJ2-7, is as follows: KAGVTQTPRYLIKTRGQQVTLSCSPISGHRSVSWYQQTPGQGLQFLFEYFSETQRNKGNFPGRFSGRQFSNSRSEMNVSTLELGDSALYLCASSAGFGTSGTYEQYFGPGTRLTVT.

This chain links TRBV27 with TRBJ2-1, with 9 nucleotides matching TRBD2. The V gene's germline CDR1 is MNHEY and CDR2 SMNVEV (reference sequence). The CDR3 covers 15 residues. J gave up 3 bases and V 3 bases, and 3 bases lay outside the gene matches. The CDR3 loop reads CASSLGGRGYNEQFF. CDR3 coding DNA: TGTGCCAGCAGTTTGGGCGGGAGGGGCTACAATGAGCAGTTCTTC.

The chain employs TRBV27 and TRBJ1-6; 8 bases align to TRBD1. V dropped 6 bases and J dropped 4; count of bases not matched to a gene: 5. CDR3 size: 15 residues. Germline V gene data show CDR1 as MNHEY and CDR2 as SMNVEV (reference sequence). The CDR3 region has the DNA TGTGCCAGCAGCATGACAGGGGAGTATAATTCACCCCTCCACTTT. Protein sequence: CASSMTGEYNSPLHF.

The chain combines TRBV7-3 with TRBJ2-2; unclear D gene. Trimming cost V 5 bases and J 1 base, with 5 bases left between them. Germline CDR1 SGHTA, CDR2 FQGTGA. This CDR3 spans 13 amino acids. DNA of the CDR3: TGTGCCAGCAGCCGTAAGAACACCGGGGAGCTGTTTTTT. It is translated as CASSRKNTGELFF.

The J gene is TRBJ2-5, the V gene TRBV7-6, with 8 bases that match TRBD1. From germline, CDR1 is SGHVS and CDR2 FNYEAQ. V was clipped by 5 bases and J by 5 bases; unmatched bases: 1. The CDR3 length is 12 residues. CDR3 nucleotides: TGTGCCAGCAGCAGACAGGGGGAGACCCAGTACTTC. It specifies CASSRQGETQYF.